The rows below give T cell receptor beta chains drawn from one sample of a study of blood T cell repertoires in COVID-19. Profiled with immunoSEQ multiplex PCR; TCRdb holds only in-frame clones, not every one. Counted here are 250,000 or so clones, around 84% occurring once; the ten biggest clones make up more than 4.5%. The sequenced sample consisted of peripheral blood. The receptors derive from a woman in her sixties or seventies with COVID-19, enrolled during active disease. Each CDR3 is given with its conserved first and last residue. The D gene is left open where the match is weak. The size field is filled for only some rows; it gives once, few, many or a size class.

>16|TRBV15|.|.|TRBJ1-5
CATSRDRGQAYQPQHF
TGTGCCACCAGCAGAGATAGGGGACAAGCCTATCAGCCCCAGCATTTT
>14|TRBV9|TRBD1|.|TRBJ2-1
CASSVGQGHNEQFF
TGTGCCAGCAGCGTAGGACAGGGGCACAATGAGCAGTTCTTC
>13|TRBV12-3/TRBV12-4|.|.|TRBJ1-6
CASSLGLAAPLHF
TGTGCCAGCAGTCTAGGCCTTGCGGCACCCCTCCACTTT
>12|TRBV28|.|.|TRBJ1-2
CASSLFTRDYTF
TGTGCCAGCAGCCTGTTCACCCGGGACTACACCTTC
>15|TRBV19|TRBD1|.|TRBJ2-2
CASSSRTGRTGELFF
TGTGCCAGTAGTTCGAGGACAGGAAGAACCGGGGAGCTGTTTTTT
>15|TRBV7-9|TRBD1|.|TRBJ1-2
CASSLRDRGIYDYTF
TGTGCCAGCAGCTTAAGGGACAGGGGAATATATGACTACACCTTC
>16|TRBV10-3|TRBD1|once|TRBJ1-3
CAISEWDSPIGNTIYF
TGTGCCATCAGTGAATGGGACAGTCCCATTGGAAACACCATATATTTT
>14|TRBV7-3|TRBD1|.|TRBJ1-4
CASRPDRGHEKLFF
TGTGCCAGCCGCCCGGACAGGGGGCACGAAAAACTGTTTTTT
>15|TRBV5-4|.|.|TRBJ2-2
CASSPDTHPTGELFF
TGTGCCAGCAGCCCGGACACCCACCCCACCGGGGAGCTGTTTTTT
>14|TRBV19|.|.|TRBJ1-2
CASSIGQVNYGYTF
TGTGCCAGTAGTATAGGGCAGGTTAACTATGGCTACACCTTC
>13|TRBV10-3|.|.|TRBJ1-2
CAISESGGYGYTF
TGTGCCATCAGTGAGTCGGGGGGCTATGGCTACACCTTC
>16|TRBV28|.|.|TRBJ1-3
CASSSSSRGGGNTIYF
TGTGCCAGCAGTTCCTCCTCGAGGGGCGGGGGGAACACCATATATTTT
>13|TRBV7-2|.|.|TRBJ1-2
CASSLTGDNGYTF
TGTGCCAGCAGCTTAACGGGGGATAATGGCTACACCTTC
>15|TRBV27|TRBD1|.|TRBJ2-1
CATQPRDRGLLKQFF
TGTGCCACCCAACCCCGGGACAGGGGCCTTCTTAAGCAGTTCTTC
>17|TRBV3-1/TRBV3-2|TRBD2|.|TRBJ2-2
CASSQDVLAGNTGELFF
TGTGCCAGCAGCCAAGATGTGCTAGCGGGAAACACCGGGGAGCTGTTTTTT
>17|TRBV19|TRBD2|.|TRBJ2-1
CATHGLAGGITYNEQFF
TGTGCCACCCATGGGCTAGCGGGAGGAATAACCTACAATGAGCAGTTCTTC
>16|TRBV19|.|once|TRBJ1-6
CASSIQYTRMNSPLHF
TGTGCCAGTAGTATTCAATATACGAGGATGAATTCACCCCTCCACTTT
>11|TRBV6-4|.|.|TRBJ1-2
CASSAGYGYTF
TGTGCCAGCAGCGCAGGGTACGGCTACACCTTC
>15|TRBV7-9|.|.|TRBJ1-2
CASSLSEVLNYGYTF
TGTGCCAGCAGCTTATCGGAGGTGTTAAACTATGGCTACACCTTC
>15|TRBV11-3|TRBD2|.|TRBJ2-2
CASSFSGSGPGELFF
TGTGCCAGCAGCTTTAGCGGGAGTGGGCCCGGGGAGCTGTTTTTT
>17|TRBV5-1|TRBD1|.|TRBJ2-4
CASSSGTGSGPRDIQYF
TGCGCCAGCAGCTCCGGGACAGGGTCGGGCCCCAGGGACATTCAGTACTTC
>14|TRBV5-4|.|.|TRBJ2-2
CASSLNGDSGELFF
TGTGCCAGCAGCTTGAACGGGGATTCCGGGGAGCTGTTTTTT
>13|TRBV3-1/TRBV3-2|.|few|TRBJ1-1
CASSQDLLTEAFF
TGTGCCAGCAGCCAAGACCTTCTCACTGAAGCTTTCTTT
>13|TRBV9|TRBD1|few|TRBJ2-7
CASSEGTGQGQYF
TGTGCCAGCAGCGAGGGGACAGGACAAGGGCAGTACTTC
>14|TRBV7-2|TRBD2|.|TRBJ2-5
CASSLVSLAETQYF
TGTGCCAGCAGCTTAGTATCACTAGCGGAGACCCAGTACTTC
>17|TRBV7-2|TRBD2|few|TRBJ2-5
CASSSTTSGRVGETQYF
TGTGCCAGCAGCTCTACCACAAGCGGGAGGGTTGGGGAGACCCAGTACTTC
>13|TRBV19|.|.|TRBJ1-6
CASSFGLDSPLHF
TGTGCCAGTAGTTTTGGACTCGATTCACCCCTCCACTTT
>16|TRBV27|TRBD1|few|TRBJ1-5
CASSLIGTGVRQPQHF
TGTGCCAGCAGTTTAATCGGGACAGGGGTTCGGCAGCCCCAGCATTTT
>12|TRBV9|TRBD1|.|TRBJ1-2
CASGDRAYGYTF
TGTGCCAGCGGGGACAGGGCCTATGGCTACACCTTC
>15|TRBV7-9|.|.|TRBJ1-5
CASSEGQVSNQPQHF
TGTGCCAGCAGCGAGGGACAAGTTAGCAATCAGCCCCAGCATTTT
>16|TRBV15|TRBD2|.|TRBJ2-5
CATSRDSGDGQETQYF
TGTGCCACCAGCAGAGACAGCGGGGACGGCCAAGAGACCCAGTACTTC
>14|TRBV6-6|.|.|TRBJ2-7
CASLKQGGRHEQYF
TGTGCCAGCCTTAAACAGGGGGGGAGGCACGAGCAGTACTTC
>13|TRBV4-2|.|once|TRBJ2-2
CASSQVAGGELFF
TGTGCCAGCAGCCAAGTTGCAGGGGGGGAGCTGTTTTTT
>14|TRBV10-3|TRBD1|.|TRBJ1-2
CAISPRTGGYGYTF
TGTGCCATCAGTCCACGGACAGGGGGCTATGGCTACACCTTC
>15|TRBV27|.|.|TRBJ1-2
CASSARRTGNYGYTF
TGTGCCAGCAGTGCCCGCCGGACTGGGAACTATGGCTACACCTTC
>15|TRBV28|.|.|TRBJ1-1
CASRVAGPRGIEAFF
TGTGCCAGCAGGGTCGCCGGTCCGAGAGGGATTGAAGCTTTCTTT
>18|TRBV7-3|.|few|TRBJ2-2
CASSSSARGGANTGELFF
TGTGCCAGCAGCTCCTCGGCTAGAGGGGGGGCGAACACCGGGGAGCTGTTTTTT
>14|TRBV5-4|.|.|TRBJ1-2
CASSSDKVNYGYTF
TGTGCCAGCAGCTCGGACAAGGTTAACTATGGCTACACCTTC
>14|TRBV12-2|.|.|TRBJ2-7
CASRLIYISYEQYF
TGTGCAAGTCGCTTAATTTACATCTCCTACGAGCAGTACTTC
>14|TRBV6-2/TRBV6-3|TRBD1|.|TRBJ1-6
CASSTGTGIGPLHF
TGTGCCAGCAGCACCGGGACAGGGATCGGGCCCCTCCACTTT
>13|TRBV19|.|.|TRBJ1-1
CASSTDMNTEAFF
TGTGCCAGTAGTACGGACATGAACACTGAAGCTTTCTTT
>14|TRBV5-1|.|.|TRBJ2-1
CASSLIGGYNEQFF
TGCGCCAGCAGCTTGATCGGGGGTTACAATGAGCAGTTCTTC
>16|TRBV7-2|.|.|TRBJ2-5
CASSSLTQNPGETQYF
TGTGCCAGCAGCTCACTGACACAGAACCCAGGGGAGACCCAGTACTTC
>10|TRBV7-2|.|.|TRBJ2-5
CASGEETQYF
TGTGCCAGCGGAGAAGAGACCCAGTACTTC
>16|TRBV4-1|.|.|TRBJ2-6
CASSQEAGSGANVLTF
TGCGCCAGCAGCCAAGAGGCGGGATCTGGGGCCAACGTCCTGACTTTC
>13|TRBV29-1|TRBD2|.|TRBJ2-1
CSVNSGGYNEQFF
TGCAGCGTCAATAGCGGGGGTTACAATGAGCAGTTCTTC
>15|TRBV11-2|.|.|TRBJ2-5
CASSLQGGSRETQYF
TGTGCCAGCAGCCTACAAGGAGGCAGCAGAGAGACCCAGTACTTC
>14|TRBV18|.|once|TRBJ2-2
CASSRQGNTGELFF
TGTGCCAGCTCACGCCAGGGGAACACCGGGGAGCTGTTTTTT
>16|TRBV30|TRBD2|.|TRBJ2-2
CAWSTSPSGNTGELFF
TGTGCCTGGAGCACATCCCCTAGCGGGAACACCGGGGAGCTGTTTTTT
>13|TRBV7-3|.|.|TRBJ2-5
CASSSNPRETQYF
TGTGCCAGCAGCTCCAACCCCCGGGAGACCCAGTACTTC
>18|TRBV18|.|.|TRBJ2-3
CASSPRGGRGTLTDTQYF
TGTGCCAGCTCACCAAGGGGGGGTCGCGGGACTCTCACAGATACGCAGTATTTT
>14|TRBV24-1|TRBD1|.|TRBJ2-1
CATSSRDRGWEQFF
TGTGCCACCAGTAGTAGGGACAGGGGCTGGGAGCAGTTCTTC
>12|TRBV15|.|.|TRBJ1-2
CATSRDTYGYTF
TGTGCCACTAGCCGGGACACCTATGGCTACACCTTC